Described below is a single T cell receptor (beta chain) sequence and its context. These data belong to a study of long-term antiretroviral therapy in people with HIV. Survey level was the resolution at which the v3.0 immunoSEQ assay ran. The data were produced by immunoSEQ multiplex PCR, yet TCRdb's version contains in-frame clones alone and is incomplete. Among about 27,000 clones listed, roughly 85% were seen once. V lost 4 bases and J lost 2; bases outside the gene matches: 7. The germline CDR1 and CDR2 sequences are MGHRA and YSYEKL. CDR3 length: 15 residues. The cryopreserved samples used held 1-10 million PBMC prior to extraction of DNA.

The specimen was unsorted PBMCs, collected 0.8 years before starting antiretroviral therapy. The clonotype comes from a man aged 18 to 29 with HIV. The V call is TRBV4-1, the J call TRBJ1-2; 7 bases match TRBD1. The CDR3, as DNA: TGCGCCAGCAGCCGGGGACCGGGACAGAACTATGGCTACACCTTC. This translates into CASSRGPGQNYGYTF.